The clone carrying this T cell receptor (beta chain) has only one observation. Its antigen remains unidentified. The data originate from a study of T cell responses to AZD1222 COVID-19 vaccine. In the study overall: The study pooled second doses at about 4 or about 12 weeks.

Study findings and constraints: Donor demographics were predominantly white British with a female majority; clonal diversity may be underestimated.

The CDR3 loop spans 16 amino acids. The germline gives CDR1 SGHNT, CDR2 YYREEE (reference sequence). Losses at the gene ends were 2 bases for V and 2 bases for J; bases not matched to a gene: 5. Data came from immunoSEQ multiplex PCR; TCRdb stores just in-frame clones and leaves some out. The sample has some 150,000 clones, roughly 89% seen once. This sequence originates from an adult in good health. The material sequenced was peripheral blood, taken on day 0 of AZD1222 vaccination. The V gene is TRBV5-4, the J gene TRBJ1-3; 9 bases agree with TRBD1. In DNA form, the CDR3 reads TGTGCCAGCAGCTTAAGGGACAGGGTAACTGGAAACACCATATATTTT. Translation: CASSLRDRVTGNTIYF.